These 19 T cell receptor beta chains were sequenced from one sample in a study of blood T cell repertoires in COVID-19. Assay: immunoSEQ multiplex PCR; the TCRdb copy retains only in-frame clones and omits some. This table holds approximately 150,000 clones, 75% to 90% found once. Sequencing input: PBMCs or T cells enriched from blood (not recorded which). Receptors were obtained from a man in his 70s who had been exposed to COVID-19.

The chain is built from TRBV5-5 and TRBJ1-1; 11 bases are a match to TRBD1. From germline, CDR1 is SGHKS and CDR2 YYEKEE (reference sequence). The CDR3 loop spans 14 amino acids. V lost 7 bases to trimming and J lost 6 bases; unmatched junction nucleotides: 8. The DNA of the CDR3 is TGTGCCAGCTGCCGGGACAGGGGGTCTTCTGAAGCTTTCTTT. It encodes CASCRDRGSSEAFF. The full variable domain, rest sourced from reference TRBV5-5 and TRBJ1-1, is DAGVTQSPTHLIKTRGQQVTLRCSPISGHKSVSWYQQVLGQGPQFIFQYYEKEERGRGNFPDRFSARQFPNYSSELNVNALLLGDSALYLCASCRDRGSSEAFFGQGTRLTVV.

The chain uses TRBV5-5 and TRBJ1-4, with 10 bases that match TRBD1. Germline V gene data show CDR1 as SGHKS and CDR2 as YYEKEE (reference sequence). The junction had 10 bases not matched to a gene; V was cut back by 6 bases and J by 8 bases. This CDR3 contains 15 residues. The CDR3 region is CASTPTGTGAEKLFF. Here the CDR3 DNA reads TGTGCCAGCACCCCGACCGGGACAGGGGCCGAAAAACTGTTTTTT.

The chain joins TRBV3-1 (or the pseudogene TRBV3-2) to TRBJ2-5; 9 bases match TRBD2. Germline assignment: CDR1 LGHDT and CDR2 YNNKEL (reference sequence). V lost 2 bases to trimming and J lost 5 bases; unmatched junction nucleotides: 9. The CDR3 is 16 residues long. The CDR3 loop is CASSQMAGGPGETQYF. DNA for the CDR3: TGTGCCAGCAGCCAAATGGCGGGAGGGCCCGGGGAGACCCAGTACTTC.

V usage is TRBV5-6 and J usage is TRBJ2-3, with D possibly matching TRBD2 (6 bases). Trimming pared 4 bases from V and 0 bases from J, leaving 9 bases between. CDR1 SGHDT and CDR2 YYEEEE come from the germline V gene. CDR3 length equals 14 residues. CDR3 DNA sequence: TGTGCCAGCAGCAAAGGGACTAGCACAGATACGCAGTATTTT. Its translation: CASSKGTSTDTQYF.

The chain recombines TRBV6-2 or TRBV6-3 with TRBJ2-4, with TRBD1 matching 9 bases. The CDR3 covers 17 residues. Per the germline V gene, CDR1 is MNHEY and CDR2 is SVGEGT. The J segment lost 7 bases and the V segment lost 5 bases, leaving 15 bases of the junction unmatched. CDR3: CASSASGQGSERNIQYF. CDR3 nucleotides: TGTGCCAGCAGTGCTTCGGGACAGGGATCTGAACGGAACATTCAGTACTTC.

The CDR3 protein is CASMAGQGVSGANVLTF. The CDR3 coding sequence is TGTGCCAGCATGGCCGGACAGGGGGTTTCTGGGGCCAACGTCCTGACTTTC. The chain is built from TRBV25-1 and TRBJ2-6, with 10 nucleotides matching TRBD1. The germline gives CDR1 MGHDK, CDR2 SYGVNS. After removal of 7 bases from V and 1 base from J, the junction contained 7 bases not matched to a gene. The CDR3 runs 17 residues.

V usage is TRBV12-3 or TRBV12-4 and J usage is TRBJ2-3; 11 bases fit TRBD2. V trimming: 8 bases; J trimming: 8 bases; junction bases outside the gene matches: 6. The CDR3 runs 13 residues. DNA of the CDR3: TGTGCCAGCGGGGGGACTAGCGGTCGTACGCAGTATTTT. It is translated as CASGGTSGRTQYF.

J is TRBJ2-2 and V is TRBV29-1; D remains ambiguous. Germline values: CDR1 SQVTM, CDR2 ANQGSEA. The ends were cut back, 4 bases at V and 3 bases at J, with 9 bases in the middle. This CDR3 spans 13 amino acids. DNA for the CDR3: TGCAGCGTTGGACAAGGCTACACCGGGGAGCTGTTTTTT. Its protein product is CSVGQGYTGELFF.

The chain combines TRBV6-6 with TRBJ2-2; possible D gene TRBD2, 6 bases. This CDR3 is 15 amino acids long. Germline lookup yields CDR1 MNHNY and CDR2 SVGAGI (reference sequence). V was trimmed by 6 bases and J by 0 bases, leaving 11 bases between them. The CDR3 region has the DNA TGTGCCAGCAGCCGGGACTCCCCGAACACCGGGGAGCTGTTTTTT. Amino acids: CASSRDSPNTGELFF.

J is TRBJ2-5 and V is TRBV27, with D tentatively TRBD1 (5 bases). This CDR3 has 14 amino acids. The V and J ends lost 5 bases and 1 base respectively, with 11 bases between them. The germline V gene has CDR1 MNHEY and CDR2 SMNVEV (reference sequence). CDR3 protein: CASSQRQIQETQYF. The CDR3 coding sequence is TGTGCCAGCAGTCAGCGACAGATCCAAGAGACCCAGTACTTC.

V gene TRBV15 combines with J gene TRBJ1-6; a weak D match, TRBD1 (6 bases). Trimming took off 0 bases at V and 10 bases at J, with 16 bases between the two ends. Per germline, CDR1 LNHNV and CDR2 YYDKDF (reference sequence). This CDR3 has 16 amino acids. The CDR3 bases are TGTGCCACCAGCAGAGATCGTCTGGGGGCGGCCTCACCCCTCCACTTT. It encodes CATSRDRLGAASPLHF.

The chain recombines TRBV28 with TRBJ1-5; TRBD1 matches 7 bases. CDR1 is MDHEN, CDR2 SYDVKM, per germline. The ends lost 6 bases at V and 7 bases at J; junction bases unmatched: 12. The CDR3 extends over 15 amino acids. The CDR3 sequence: CASRSGTVGPQPQHF. For the CDR3, the DNA is TGTGCCAGCAGGTCCGGGACAGTCGGTCCGCAGCCCCAGCATTTT.

This chain connects TRBV7-9 to TRBJ2-5; 7 nucleotides match TRBD1. This CDR3 region has 14 residues. V shed 5 bases, J shed 4 bases, and the junction held 7 bases outside the gene matches. Germline V gene sequence: CDR1 SEHNR, CDR2 FQNEAQ (reference sequence). The CDR3 protein is CASSRQGGGETQYF. The DNA of the CDR3 is TGTGCCAGCAGCCGACAGGGTGGGGGAGAGACCCAGTACTTC.

The chain carries TRBV5-1 and TRBJ2-2, with TRBD2 as a possible D gene (5 bases). V dropped 4 bases and J dropped 4 bases, with 20 bases sitting between them. Per germline, CDR1 SGHRS and CDR2 YFSETQ. The CDR3 runs 17 residues. The CDR3 loop is CASSMAMGTGSTGELFF. CDR3 sequence (DNA): TGCGCCAGCAGCATGGCCATGGGAACGGGGAGCACCGGGGAGCTGTTTTTT.

The rearrangement joins TRBV10-1 to TRBJ1-5; 9 nucleotides agree with TRBD1. CDR3 length: 16 residues. Germline CDR1 and CDR2: WNHNN and SYGVQD (reference sequence). Trimming cost V 6 bases and J 0 bases; bases outside gene matches: 6. Here the CDR3 DNA reads TGCGCCAGCAGGGACAGGGGTGAATGTAGCAATCAGCCCCAGCATTTT. Translating gives CASRDRGECSNQPQHF.

This chain connects TRBV3-1 (or the pseudogene TRBV3-2) to TRBJ1-2; possible D gene TRBD1, 5 bases. Germline CDR1 is LGHDT and CDR2 is YNNKEL (reference sequence). The CDR3 length is 15 residues. Trimming removed 0 bases from V and 8 bases from J, with 16 bases in between. The CDR3 here is CASSQDTSGQGGYTF. CDR3 nucleotide sequence: TGTGCCAGCAGCCAAGATACGTCAGGGCAAGGCGGCTACACCTTC.

J is TRBJ1-1 and V is TRBV27; 11 nucleotides line up with TRBD1. V lost 3 bases to trimming and J lost 4 bases; unmatched junction nucleotides: 7. Germline-derived CDR1 and CDR2 are MNHEY and SMNVEV (reference sequence). This CDR3 is built from 16 residues. The CDR3 DNA reads as TGTGCCAGCAGTTTCAATCCCGGGACAGGGGGCACTGAAGCTTTCTTT. Amino acid sequence: CASSFNPGTGGTEAFF.

The table lists this clone with a few counts. At one end the junction does not follow the germline gene, possibly because of a read error. This sequence joins TRBV7-2 and TRBJ1-5; 9 bases align to TRBD1. The germline V gene encodes CDR1 SGHTA and CDR2 FQGNSA. This CDR3 is built from 12 residues. CDR3 bases: TGTGCCAGCAGCCCCGGACAGGGGAACCCGGATTTT. As protein: CASSPGQGNPDF.

This chain connects TRBV18 to TRBJ2-3; 8 bases match TRBD2. V was pared by 4 bases and J by 7 bases, with 13 bases of the junction left unmatched. Germline-derived CDR1 and CDR2 are KGHSH and LQKENI. The CDR3 is 16 residues long. CDR3 residues: CASSLGGPGGPNTQYF. CDR3 DNA sequence: TGTGCCAGCTCACTGGGCGGCCCGGGGGGGCCAAATACGCAGTATTTT.